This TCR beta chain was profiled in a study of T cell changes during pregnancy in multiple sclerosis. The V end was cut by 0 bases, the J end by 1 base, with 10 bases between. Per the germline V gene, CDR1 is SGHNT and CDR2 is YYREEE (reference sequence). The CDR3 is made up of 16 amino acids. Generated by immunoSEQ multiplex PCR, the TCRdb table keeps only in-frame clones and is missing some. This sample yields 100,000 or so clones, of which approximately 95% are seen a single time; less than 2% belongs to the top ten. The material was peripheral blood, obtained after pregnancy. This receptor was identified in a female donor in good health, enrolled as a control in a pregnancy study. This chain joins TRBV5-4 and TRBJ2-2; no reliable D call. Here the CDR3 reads CASSLDRTGNTGELFF. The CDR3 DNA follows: TGTGCCAGCAGCTTGGACCGTACGGGGAACACCGGGGAGCTGTTTTTT.